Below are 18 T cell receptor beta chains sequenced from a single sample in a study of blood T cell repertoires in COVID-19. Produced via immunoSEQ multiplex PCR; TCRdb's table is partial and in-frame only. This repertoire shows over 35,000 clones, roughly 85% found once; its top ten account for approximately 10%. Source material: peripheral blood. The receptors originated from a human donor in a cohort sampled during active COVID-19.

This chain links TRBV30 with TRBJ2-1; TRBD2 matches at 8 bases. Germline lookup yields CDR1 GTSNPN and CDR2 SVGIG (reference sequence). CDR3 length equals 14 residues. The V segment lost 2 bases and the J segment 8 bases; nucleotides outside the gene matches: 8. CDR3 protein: CAWSSGLDEDEQFF. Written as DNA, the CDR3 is TGTGCCTGGAGTTCGGGACTAGATGAGGATGAGCAGTTCTTC.

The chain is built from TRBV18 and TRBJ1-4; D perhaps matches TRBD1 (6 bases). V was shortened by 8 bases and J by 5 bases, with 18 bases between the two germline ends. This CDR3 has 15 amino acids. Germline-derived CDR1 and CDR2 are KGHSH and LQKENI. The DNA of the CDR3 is TGTGCCAGCACCACCACGGGGGGGCTAAATGAAAAACTGTTTTTT. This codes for CASTTTGGLNEKLFF.

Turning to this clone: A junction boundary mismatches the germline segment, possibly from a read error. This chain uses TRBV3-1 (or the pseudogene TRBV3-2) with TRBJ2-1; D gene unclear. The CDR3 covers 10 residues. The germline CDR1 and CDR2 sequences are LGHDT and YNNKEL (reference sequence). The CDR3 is CASSQRLLVF. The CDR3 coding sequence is TGTGCCAGCAGCCAAAGACTCTTGGTCTTC.

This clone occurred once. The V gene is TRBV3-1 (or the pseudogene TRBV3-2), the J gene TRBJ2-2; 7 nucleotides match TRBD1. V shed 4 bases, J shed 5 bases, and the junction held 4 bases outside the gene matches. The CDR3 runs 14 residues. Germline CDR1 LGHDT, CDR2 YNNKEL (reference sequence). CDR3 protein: CASSPGGETGELFF. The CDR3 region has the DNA TGTGCCAGCAGCCCAGGGGGTGAGACCGGGGAGCTGTTTTTT.

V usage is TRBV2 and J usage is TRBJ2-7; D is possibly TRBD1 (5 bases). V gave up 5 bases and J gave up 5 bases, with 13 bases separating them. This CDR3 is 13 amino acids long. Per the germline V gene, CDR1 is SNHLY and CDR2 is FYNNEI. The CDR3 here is CASSPQGLNEQYF. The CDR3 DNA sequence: TGTGCCAGCAGTCCTCAGGGATTGAACGAGCAGTACTTC.

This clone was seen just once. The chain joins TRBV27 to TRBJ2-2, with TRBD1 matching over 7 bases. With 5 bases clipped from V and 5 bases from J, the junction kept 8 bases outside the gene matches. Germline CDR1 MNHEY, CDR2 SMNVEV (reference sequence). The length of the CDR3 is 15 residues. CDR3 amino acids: CASSPRQGWTGELFF. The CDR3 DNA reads TGTGCCAGCAGTCCGAGACAGGGTTGGACCGGGGAGCTGTTTTTT.

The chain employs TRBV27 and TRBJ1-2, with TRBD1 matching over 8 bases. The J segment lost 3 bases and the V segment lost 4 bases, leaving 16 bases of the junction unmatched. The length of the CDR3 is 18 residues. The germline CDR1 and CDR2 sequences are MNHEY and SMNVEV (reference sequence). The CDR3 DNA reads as TGTGCCAGCAGTTCCCTAAACAGGGGGGTTCGGATTGACTATGGCTACACCTTC. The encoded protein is CASSSLNRGVRIDYGYTF.

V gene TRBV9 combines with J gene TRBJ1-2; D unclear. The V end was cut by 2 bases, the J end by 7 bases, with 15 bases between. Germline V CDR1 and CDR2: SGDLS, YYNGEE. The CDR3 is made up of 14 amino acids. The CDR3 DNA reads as TGTGCCAGCAGCGTGACGGCCACTGAGGGTGGCTACACCTTC. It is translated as CASSVTATEGGYTF. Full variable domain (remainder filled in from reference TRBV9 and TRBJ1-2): DSGVTQTPKHLITATGQRVTLRCSPRSGDLSVYWYQQSLDQGLQFLIQYYNGEERAKGNILERFSAQQFPDLHSELNLSSLELGDSALYFCASSVTATEGGYTFGSGTRLTVV.

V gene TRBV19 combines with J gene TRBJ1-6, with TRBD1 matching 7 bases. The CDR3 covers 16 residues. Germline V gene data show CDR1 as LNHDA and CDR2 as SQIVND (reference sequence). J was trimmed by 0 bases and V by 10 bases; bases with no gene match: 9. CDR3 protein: CATRQGSRSYNSPLHF. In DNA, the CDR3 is TGTGCCACCCGACAGGGAAGTCGCTCCTATAATTCACCCCTCCACTTT.

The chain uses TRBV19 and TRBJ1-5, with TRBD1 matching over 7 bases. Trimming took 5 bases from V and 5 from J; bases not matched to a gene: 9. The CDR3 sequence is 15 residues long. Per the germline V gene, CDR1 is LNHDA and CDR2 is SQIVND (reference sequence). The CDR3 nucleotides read TGTGCCAGTAGTCCTAGCGGGACAGCTTATCAGCCCCAGCATTTT. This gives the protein CASSPSGTAYQPQHF. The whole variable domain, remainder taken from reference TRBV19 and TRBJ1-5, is DGGITQSPKYLFRKEGQNVTLSCEQNLNHDAMYWYRQDPGQGLRLIYYSQIVNDFQKGDIAEGYSVSREKKESFPLTVTSAQKNPTAFYLCASSPSGTAYQPQHFGDGTRLSIL.

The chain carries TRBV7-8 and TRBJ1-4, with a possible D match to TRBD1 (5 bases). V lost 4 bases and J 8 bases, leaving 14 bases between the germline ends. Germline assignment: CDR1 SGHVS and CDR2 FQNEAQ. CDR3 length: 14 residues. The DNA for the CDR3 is TGTGCCAGCAGCTCGGGGGGAACGGTAGAAAAACTGTTTTTT. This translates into CASSSGGTVEKLFF.

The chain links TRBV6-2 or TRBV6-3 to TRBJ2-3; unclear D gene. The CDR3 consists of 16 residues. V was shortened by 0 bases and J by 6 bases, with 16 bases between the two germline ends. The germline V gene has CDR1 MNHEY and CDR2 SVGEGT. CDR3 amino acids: CASSYSFQERIDTQYF. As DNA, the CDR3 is TGTGCCAGCAGTTACTCGTTTCAGGAAAGGATTGATACGCAGTATTTT.

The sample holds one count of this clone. For the CDR3, the DNA is TGCAGCGTTGATGGCGTGGGGCGGGGGCAGGGACAGTTCTTC. Translating it yields CSVDGVGRGQGQFF. The V call is TRBV29-1, the J call TRBJ2-1, with D perhaps matching TRBD2 (7 bases). The germline V and J ends were trimmed by 3 bases and 13 bases, with 22 bases remaining between them. This CDR3 region has 14 residues. Per the germline V gene, CDR1 is SQVTM and CDR2 is ANQGSEA.

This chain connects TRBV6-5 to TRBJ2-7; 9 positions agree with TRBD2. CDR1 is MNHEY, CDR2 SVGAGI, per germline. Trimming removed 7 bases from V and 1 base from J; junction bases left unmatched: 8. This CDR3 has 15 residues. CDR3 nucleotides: TGTGCCAGCATCTCCGGGACTAGCAGATCCTACGAGCAGTACTTC. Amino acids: CASISGTSRSYEQYF.

As DNA, the CDR3 is TGTGCCAGCACCCTATCTAACTATGGCTACACCTTC. It is translated as CASTLSNYGYTF. The gene calls are TRBV2 and TRBJ1-2; D not certain. This CDR3 region has 12 residues. With 7 bases removed from V and 0 bases from J, the gap between germline ends came to 6 bases. The V gene's germline CDR1 is SNHLY and CDR2 FYNNEI.

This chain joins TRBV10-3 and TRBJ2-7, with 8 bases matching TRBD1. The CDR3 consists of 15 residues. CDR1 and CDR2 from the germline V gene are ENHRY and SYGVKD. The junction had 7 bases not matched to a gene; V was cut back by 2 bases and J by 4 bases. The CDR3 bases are TGTGCCATCAGTGAGCCCGGACAGGGATGGTACGAGCAGTACTTC. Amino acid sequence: CAISEPGQGWYEQYF.

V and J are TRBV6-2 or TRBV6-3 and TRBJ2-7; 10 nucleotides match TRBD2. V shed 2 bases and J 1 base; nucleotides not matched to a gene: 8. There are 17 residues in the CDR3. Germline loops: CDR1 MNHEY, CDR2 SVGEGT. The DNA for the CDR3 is TGTGCCAGCAGTTACGGCGCTAGCGGGAGTCAATCCTACGAGCAGTACTTC. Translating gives CASSYGASGSQSYEQYF.

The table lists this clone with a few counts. CDR3 region: CASSSQGRNNSPLHF. The CDR3 nucleotides are TGTGCCAGCAGCAGTCAGGGGAGAAATAATTCACCCCTCCACTTT. The chain links TRBV7-2 to TRBJ1-6, with D tentatively TRBD1 (6 bases). Between the trimmed V and J ends, which lost 5 bases and 5 bases, there was a span of 13 bases. This CDR3 is built from 15 residues. CDR1 and CDR2 (germline): SGHTA, FQGNSA.